What follows are 11 T cell receptor beta chains derived from one specimen sequenced in a study of shared clonotypes between healthy human individuals. Clones were read by immunoSEQ multiplex PCR, and TCRdb kept only the in-frame ones, dropping some. The sample consists of roughly 1,500,000 clones, nearly 99% of them appearing once. Sequenced: naive CD4+ T cells sorted from blood. The subset: CD45RA+ positively selected. These receptors came from a man between 25 and 39 years old in good health.

The rearrangement joins TRBV6-5 to TRBJ1-1, with D uncertain. CDR1 and CDR2 (germline): MNHEY, SVGAGI. CDR3 size: 14 residues. V was trimmed by 0 bases and J by 4 bases, leaving 9 bases between them. As DNA, the CDR3 is TGTGCCAGCAGTTACTCGATGTCGGGCACTGAAGCTTTCTTT. It translates to CASSYSMSGTEAFF.

In its sample, this clone was seen once. The rearrangement links TRBV5-1 to TRBJ2-1, with D possibly TRBD2 on 6 matching bases. Trimming removed 4 bases from V and 0 bases from J, with 14 bases in between. The length of the CDR3 is 16 residues. CDR1 is SGHRS and CDR2 is YFSETQ in the germline V gene. CDR3 in DNA: TGCGCCAGCAGCCCAAACCAGGGAGGCTCCTACAATGAGCAGTTCTTC. It yields the protein CASSPNQGGSYNEQFF.

V gene TRBV27 combines with J gene TRBJ2-1; 12 bases align to TRBD2. With 2 bases clipped from V and 1 base from J, the junction kept 9 bases outside the gene matches. The CDR3 extends over 19 amino acids. CDR1 and CDR2 (germline): MNHEY, SMNVEV (reference sequence). As DNA, the CDR3 is TGTGCCAGCAGTTTACGGGCTAGCGGGAGGGCCCTATCCTACAATGAGCAGTTCTTC. This encodes CASSLRASGRALSYNEQFF.

V is TRBV7-9 and J is TRBJ1-5; 9 bases are a match to TRBD1. CDR1 and CDR2 from the germline V gene are SEHNR and FQNEAQ (reference sequence). The CDR3 contains 14 residues. V trimming: 5 bases; J trimming: 3 bases; junction bases outside the gene matches: 2. The CDR3 reads CASSGQGNNQPQHF. The CDR3 DNA sequence: TGTGCCAGCAGCGGACAGGGGAACAATCAGCCCCAGCATTTT.

This sequence joins TRBV5-4 and TRBJ2-5; the D gene is possibly TRBD2 (5 bases). With 0 bases removed from V and 5 bases from J, the gap between germline ends came to 11 bases. This CDR3 comprises 14 residues. In germline, CDR1 is SGHNT, CDR2 YYREEE (reference sequence). The CDR3 here is CASSLGGKPETQYF. The DNA for the CDR3 is TGTGCCAGCAGCTTGGGAGGGAAACCCGAGACCCAGTACTTC.

CDR3 DNA: TGTGCCAGTAAGGTGGTAAGCGGCCAGGCGGGCGAGCAGTACTTC. Amino acid sequence: CASKVVSGQAGEQYF. This sequence joins TRBV19 and TRBJ2-7; TRBD2 might be the D (5 bases). Germline loops: CDR1 LNHDA, CDR2 SQIVND (reference sequence). The V gene lost 7 bases and the J gene lost 6 bases, with 22 bases spanning the gap. CDR3 length: 15 amino acids.

As concerns this clone: In the same sample, other DNA sequences code for this CDR3. The rearrangement uses TRBV7-9 and TRBJ2-5; no clear D. This CDR3 region has 14 residues. V was cut by 5 bases and J by 0 bases, with 10 bases left in between. Germline lookup yields CDR1 SEHNR and CDR2 FQNEAQ (reference sequence). Here the CDR3 DNA reads TGTGCCAGCAGCCAACAAATGTACCAAGAGACCCAGTACTTC. It specifies CASSQQMYQETQYF.

This chain connects TRBV7-2 to TRBJ2-2; D possibly corresponds to TRBD2 (6 bases). The V and J ends lost 3 bases and 8 bases respectively, with 16 bases between them. The CDR3 runs to 15 residues. The germline CDR1 and CDR2 sequences are SGHTA and FQGNSA. DNA of the CDR3: TGTGCCAGCAGCTTCGGGGGTCCGGCGATGGGGGAGCTGTTTTTT. Its protein is CASSFGGPAMGELFF.

V usage is TRBV27 and J usage is TRBJ2-5, with D perhaps TRBD2 (6 bases). The V end was cut by 5 bases, the J end by 4 bases, with 23 bases between. CDR3 length equals 17 residues. Germline loops: CDR1 MNHEY, CDR2 SMNVEV (reference sequence). The DNA of the CDR3 is TGTGCCAGCAGTCCCGGGACTGCTCCATGGACCATAGAGACCCAGTACTTC. Amino acids: CASSPGTAPWTIETQYF.

The J gene is TRBJ2-1, the V gene TRBV7-9; TRBD2 is a possible D gene (5 bases). The ends were cut back, 4 bases at V and 3 bases at J, with 13 bases in the middle. Germline V lookup: CDR1 SEHNR, CDR2 FQNEAQ (reference sequence). This CDR3 is built from 15 residues. The CDR3 bases are TGTGCCAGCAGCTCGCTGGGGAGCCTCTACAATGAGCAGTTCTTC. It translates to CASSSLGSLYNEQFF.

V usage is TRBV7-6 and J usage is TRBJ1-4; D gene uncertain. Germline V gene data show CDR1 as SGHVS and CDR2 as FNYEAQ. The CDR3 sequence is 15 residues long. Trimming stripped 5 bases from V and 5 bases from J, with 15 bases between. CDR3 bases: TGTGCCAGCAGCGTCTCCCAGACGGAGAATGAAAAACTGTTTTTT. This sequence encodes CASSVSQTENEKLFF.